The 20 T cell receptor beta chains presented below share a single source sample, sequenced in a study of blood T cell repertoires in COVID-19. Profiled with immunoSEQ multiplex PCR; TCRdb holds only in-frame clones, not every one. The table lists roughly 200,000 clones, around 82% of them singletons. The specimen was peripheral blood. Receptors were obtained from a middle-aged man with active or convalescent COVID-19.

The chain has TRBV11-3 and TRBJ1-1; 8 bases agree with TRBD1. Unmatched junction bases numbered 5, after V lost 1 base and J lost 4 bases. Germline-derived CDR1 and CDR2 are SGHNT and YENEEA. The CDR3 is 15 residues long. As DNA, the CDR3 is TGTGCCAGCAGCTTAGCTGGACAGGGAGGCACTGAAGCTTTCTTT. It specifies CASSLAGQGGTEAFF.

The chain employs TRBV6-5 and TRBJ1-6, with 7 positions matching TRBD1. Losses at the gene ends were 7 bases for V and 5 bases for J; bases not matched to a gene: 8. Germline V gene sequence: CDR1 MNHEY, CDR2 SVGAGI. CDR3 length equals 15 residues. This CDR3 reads CASTIQGLDNSPLHF. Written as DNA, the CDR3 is TGTGCCAGCACCATACAGGGGCTGGATAATTCACCCCTCCACTTT.

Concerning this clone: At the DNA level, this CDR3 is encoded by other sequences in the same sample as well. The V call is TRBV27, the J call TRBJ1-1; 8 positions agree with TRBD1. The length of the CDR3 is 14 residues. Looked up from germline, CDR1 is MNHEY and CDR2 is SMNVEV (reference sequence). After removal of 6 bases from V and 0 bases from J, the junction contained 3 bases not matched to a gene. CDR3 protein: CASSAGQVNTEAFF. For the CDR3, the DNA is TGTGCCAGCAGCGCGGGACAGGTGAACACTGAAGCTTTCTTT.

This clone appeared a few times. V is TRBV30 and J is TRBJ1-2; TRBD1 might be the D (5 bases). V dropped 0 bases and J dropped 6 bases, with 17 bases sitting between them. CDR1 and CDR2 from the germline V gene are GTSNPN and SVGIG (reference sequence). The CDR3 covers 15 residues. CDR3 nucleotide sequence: TGTGCCTGGAGTGTGTTTTCACGGCAGGGTCATGGCTACACCTTC. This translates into CAWSVFSRQGHGYTF.

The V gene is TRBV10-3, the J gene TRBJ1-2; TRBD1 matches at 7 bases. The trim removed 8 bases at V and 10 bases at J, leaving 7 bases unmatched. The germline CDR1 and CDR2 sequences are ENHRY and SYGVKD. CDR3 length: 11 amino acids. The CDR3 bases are TGTGCCATCCACAGGGGCCACGACTACACCTTC. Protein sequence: CAIHRGHDYTF.

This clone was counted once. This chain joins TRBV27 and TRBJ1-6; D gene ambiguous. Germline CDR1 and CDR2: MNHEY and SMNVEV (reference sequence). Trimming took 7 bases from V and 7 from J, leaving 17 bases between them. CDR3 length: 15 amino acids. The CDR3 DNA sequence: TGTGCCAGCACTGCCCGCGAGGGATGGAATTCACCCCTCCACTTT. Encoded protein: CASTAREGWNSPLHF.

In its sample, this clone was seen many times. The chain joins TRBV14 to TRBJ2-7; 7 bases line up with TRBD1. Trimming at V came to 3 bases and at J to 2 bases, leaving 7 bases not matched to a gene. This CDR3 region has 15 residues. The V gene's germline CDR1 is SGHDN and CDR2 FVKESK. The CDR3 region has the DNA TGTGCCAGCAGCCAGGGACAGCCCTTACCCTACGAGCAGTACTTC. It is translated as CASSQGQPLPYEQYF.

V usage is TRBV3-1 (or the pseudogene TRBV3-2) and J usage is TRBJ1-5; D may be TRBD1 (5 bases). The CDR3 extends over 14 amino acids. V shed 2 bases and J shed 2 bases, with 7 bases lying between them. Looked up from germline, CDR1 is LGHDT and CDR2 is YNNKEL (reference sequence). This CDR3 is CASSQWGRNQPQHF. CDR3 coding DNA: TGTGCCAGCAGCCAATGGGGCCGCAATCAGCCCCAGCATTTT.

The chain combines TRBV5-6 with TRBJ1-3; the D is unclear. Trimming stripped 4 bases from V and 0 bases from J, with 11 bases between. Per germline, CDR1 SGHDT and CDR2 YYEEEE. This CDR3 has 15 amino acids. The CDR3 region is CASSQVASSGNTIYF. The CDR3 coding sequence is TGTGCCAGCAGCCAGGTGGCGAGCTCTGGAAACACCATATATTTT.

The CDR3 region is CASSSMTGGLNYGYTF. DNA for the CDR3: TGTGCCAGCAGCTCCATGACAGGGGGGCTGAACTATGGCTACACCTTC. The J gene is TRBJ1-2, the V gene TRBV5-4, with TRBD1 identical over 9 bases. Germline V gene sequence: CDR1 SGHNT, CDR2 YYREEE (reference sequence). The CDR3 is 16 residues long. V lost 3 bases to trimming and J lost 2 bases; unmatched junction nucleotides: 8.

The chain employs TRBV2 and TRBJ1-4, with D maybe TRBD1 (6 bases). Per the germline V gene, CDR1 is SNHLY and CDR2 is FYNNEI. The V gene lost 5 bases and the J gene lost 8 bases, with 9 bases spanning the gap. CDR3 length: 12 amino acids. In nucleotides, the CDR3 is TGTGCCAGCAGTTGGACAGCCGAAAAACTGTTTTTT. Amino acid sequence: CASSWTAEKLFF.

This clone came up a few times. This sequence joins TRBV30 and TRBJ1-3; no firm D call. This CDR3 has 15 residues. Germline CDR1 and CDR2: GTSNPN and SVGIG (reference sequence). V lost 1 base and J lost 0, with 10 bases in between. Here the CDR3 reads CAWSDRGYSGNTIYF. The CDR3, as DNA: TGTGCCTGGAGTGACCGAGGGTACTCTGGAAACACCATATATTTT.

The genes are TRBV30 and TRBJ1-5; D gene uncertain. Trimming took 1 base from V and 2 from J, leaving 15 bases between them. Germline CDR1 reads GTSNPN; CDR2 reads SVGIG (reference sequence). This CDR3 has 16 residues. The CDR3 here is CAWSDEPGSGNQPQHF. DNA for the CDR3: TGTGCCTGGAGTGACGAACCCGGGTCGGGCAATCAGCCCCAGCATTTT.

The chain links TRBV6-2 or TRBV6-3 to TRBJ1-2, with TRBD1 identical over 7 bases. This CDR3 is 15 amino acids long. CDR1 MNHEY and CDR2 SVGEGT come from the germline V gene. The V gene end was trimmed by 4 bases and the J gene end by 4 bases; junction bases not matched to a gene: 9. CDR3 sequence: CASSSREGAIYGYTF. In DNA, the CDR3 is TGTGCCAGCAGTTCCCGGGAGGGGGCTATCTATGGCTACACCTTC.

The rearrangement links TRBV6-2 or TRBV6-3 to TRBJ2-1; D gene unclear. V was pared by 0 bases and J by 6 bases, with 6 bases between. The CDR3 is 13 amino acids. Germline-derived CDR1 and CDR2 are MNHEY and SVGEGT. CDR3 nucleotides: TGTGCCAGCAGTTACTCGGGCCTCAATGAGCAGTTCTTC. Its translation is CASSYSGLNEQFF.

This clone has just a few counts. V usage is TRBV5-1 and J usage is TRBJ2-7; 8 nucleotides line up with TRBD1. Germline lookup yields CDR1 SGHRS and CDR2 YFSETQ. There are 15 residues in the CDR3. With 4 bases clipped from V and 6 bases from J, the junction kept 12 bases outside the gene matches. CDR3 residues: CASSETGTGLAEQYF. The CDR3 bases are TGCGCCAGCAGCGAAACCGGGACAGGCCTGGCCGAGCAGTACTTC.

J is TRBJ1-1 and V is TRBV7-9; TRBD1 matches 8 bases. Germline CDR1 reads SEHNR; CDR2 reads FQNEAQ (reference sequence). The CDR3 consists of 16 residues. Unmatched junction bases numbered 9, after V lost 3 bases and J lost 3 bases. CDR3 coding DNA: TGTGCCAGCAGCTTCAAGAAACAGGGGGGCGACACTGAAGCTTTCTTT. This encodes CASSFKKQGGDTEAFF.

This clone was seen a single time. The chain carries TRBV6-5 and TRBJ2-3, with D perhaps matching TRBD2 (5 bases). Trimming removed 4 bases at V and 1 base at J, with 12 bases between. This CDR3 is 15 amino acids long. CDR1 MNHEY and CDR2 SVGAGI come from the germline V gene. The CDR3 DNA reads TGTGCCAGCAGTTCGAACACCGGGGGCACAGATACGCAGTATTTT. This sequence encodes CASSSNTGGTDTQYF.

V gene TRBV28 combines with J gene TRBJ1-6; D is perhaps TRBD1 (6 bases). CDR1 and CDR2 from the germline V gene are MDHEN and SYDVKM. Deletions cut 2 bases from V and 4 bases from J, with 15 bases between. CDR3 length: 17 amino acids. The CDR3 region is CASSLGVFGTYNSPLHF. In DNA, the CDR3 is TGTGCCAGCAGTTTAGGAGTGTTCGGGACATATAATTCACCCCTCCACTTT.

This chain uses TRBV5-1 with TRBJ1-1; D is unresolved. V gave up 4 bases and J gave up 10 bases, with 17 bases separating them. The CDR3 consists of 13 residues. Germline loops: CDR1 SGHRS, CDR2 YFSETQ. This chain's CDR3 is CASSPSLKRAAFF. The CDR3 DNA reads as TGCGCCAGCAGCCCATCTCTTAAGAGGGCAGCTTTCTTT.